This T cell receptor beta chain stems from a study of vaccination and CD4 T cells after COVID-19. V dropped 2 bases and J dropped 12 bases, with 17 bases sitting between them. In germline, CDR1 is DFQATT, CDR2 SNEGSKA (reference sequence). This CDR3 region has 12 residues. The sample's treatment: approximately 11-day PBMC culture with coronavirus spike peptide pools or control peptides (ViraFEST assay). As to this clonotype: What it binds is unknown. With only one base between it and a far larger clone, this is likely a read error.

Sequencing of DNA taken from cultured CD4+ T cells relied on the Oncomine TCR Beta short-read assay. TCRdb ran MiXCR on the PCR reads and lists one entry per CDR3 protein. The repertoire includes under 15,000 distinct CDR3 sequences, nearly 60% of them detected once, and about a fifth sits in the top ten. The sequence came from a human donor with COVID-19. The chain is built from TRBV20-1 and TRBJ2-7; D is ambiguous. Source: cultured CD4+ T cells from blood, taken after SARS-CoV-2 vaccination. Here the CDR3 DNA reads TGCAGTGCTAGAATCCGGGCGGAGACCCGGTACTTC. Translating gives CSARIRAETRYF.